This is a list of T cell receptor beta chains from one sample in a study of molecular identifiers for immune sequencing clone quantification. Each CDR3 protein is one row after TCRdb ran MiXCR on the PCR reads. In the table there are tens of thousands of distinct CDR3 sequences, 20% to 25% of which are singletons. Sequencing was carried out using naive CD8+ T cells from blood, with Jurkat cell RNA spiked in. Every receptor here comes from a human donor in good health. Some libraries in this study had Jurkat cell RNA spiked in. Each CDR3 is given with its conserved first and last residue. D genes are given only for firm matches. Where a row states a size, it is once, few, many or the class of an expanded clone; other rows omit it.

TRBV7-9	TRBJ2-1	NA	many	CASSLARVIGEQFF	TGTGCCAGCAGCTTAGCGAGGGTGATCGGGGAGCAGTTCTTC
TRBV28	TRBJ2-3	NA	many	CASSLGAVSTDTQYF	TGTGCCAGCAGTTTAGGAGCAGTGAGCACAGATACGCAGTATTTT
TRBV7-9	TRBJ2-2	NA	many	CASSPIPGTYTGELFF	TGTGCCAGCAGCCCCATTCCGGGGACCTACACCGGGGAGCTGTTTTTT
TRBV29-1	TRBJ2-2	TRBD2	many	CSVDGGRGAGELFF	TGCAGCGTTGACGGCGGGAGAGGTGCCGGGGAGCTGTTTTTT
TRBV11-2	TRBJ2-1	NA	few	CASSLEDFGTLYNEQFF	TGTGCCAGCAGCCTAGAAGACTTTGGGACCTTATACAATGAGCAGTTCTTC
TRBV12-3/TRBV12-4	TRBJ2-3	NA	many	CANGVGGADTQYF	TGTGCCAACGGAGTGGGGGGCGCAGATACGCAGTATTTT
TRBV5-5	TRBJ2-2	TRBD1	NA	CASSTRDREHVGELFF	TGTGCCAGCAGCACCCGGGACAGGGAACACGTCGGGGAGCTGTTTTTT
TRBV6-2/TRBV6-3	TRBJ1-4	NA	many	CASSQSEYEKLFF	TGTGCCAGCAGTCAGTCGGAGTACGAAAAACTGTTTTTT
TRBV4-1	TRBJ2-7	NA	NA	CASGPRTVSFEQYF	TGCGCCAGCGGCCCCCGGACAGTTTCCTTCGAGCAGTACTTC
TRBV4-3	TRBJ2-7	NA	NA	CASSQDLQGISYEQYF	TGCGCCAGCAGCCAAGACTTGCAGGGGATCTCCTACGAGCAGTACTTC
TRBV20-1	TRBJ2-3	TRBD2	many	CSAPTLGLAYSTDTQYF	TGCAGTGCCCCAACCCTCGGACTAGCGTATAGCACAGATACGCAGTATTTT
TRBV12-3/TRBV12-4	TRBJ2-7	NA	few	CASSRGRGGLTPYEQYF	TGTGCCAGCAGCCGGGGGCGGGGCGGACTGACTCCCTACGAGCAGTACTTC
TRBV6-5	TRBJ1-6	TRBD1	many	CASSYGTVMRSLHF	TGTGCCAGCAGTTACGGGACAGTCATGAGGTCCCTCCACTTT
TRBV7-8	TRBJ1-5	NA	many	CASSALFSNQPQHF	TGTGCCAGCAGCGCCCTATTTAGCAATCAGCCCCAGCATTTT
TRBV14	TRBJ2-3	NA	many	CASSAPVEPTDTQYF	TGTGCCAGCTCAGCCCCCGTAGAACCAACAGATACGCAGTATTTT
TRBV20-1	TRBJ1-5	NA	NA	CSARDPWGGGLSNQPQHF	TGCAGTGCTAGAGATCCATGGGGGGGGGGCCTTAGCAATCAGCCCCAGCATTTT
TRBV20-1	TRBJ2-5	NA	many	CSASGPWGETQYF	TGCAGTGCTAGCGGCCCTTGGGGAGAGACCCAGTACTTC
TRBV10-3	TRBJ2-7	NA	many	CAINRQDSYEQYF	TGTGCCATCAACCGACAGGACTCCTACGAGCAGTACTTC
TRBV5-1	TRBJ1-1	NA	many	CASSPTVMNTEAFF	TGCGCCAGCAGCCCGACAGTAATGAACACTGAAGCTTTCTTT
TRBV3-1	TRBJ2-7	NA	NA	CAGSQDLGGPYEQYF	TGTGCCGGCAGCCAAGATTTGGGAGGTCCCTACGAGCAGTACTTC
TRBV5-1	TRBJ2-3	NA	many	CASSYGSTDTQYF	TGCGCCAGCAGCTACGGGTCAACAGATACGCAGTATTTT
TRBV7-9	TRBJ2-3	TRBD2	few	CASSLRLAGAADTQYF	TGTGCCAGCAGCCTTAGACTAGCGGGAGCCGCAGATACGCAGTATTTT
TRBV27	TRBJ2-7	TRBD2	many	CASRLAQTYEQYF	TGTGCCAGCAGACTAGCGCAGACTTACGAGCAGTACTTC
TRBV4-1	TRBJ2-3	NA	NA	CASSQHPTYTDTQYF	TGCGCCAGCAGCCAACATCCCACCTACACAGATACGCAGTATTTT
TRBV29-1	TRBJ1-1	NA	many	CSGRGAYTEAFF	TGCAGCGGCCGGGGGGCCTACACTGAAGCTTTCTTT
TRBV4-3	TRBJ2-1	NA	many	CASSQDPGPSSYNEQFF	TGCGCCAGCAGCCAAGATCCGGGACCCAGCTCCTACAATGAGCAGTTCTTC
TRBV27	TRBJ1-1	NA	many	CASSLGENTEAFF	TGTGCCAGCAGCTTAGGGGAGAACACTGAAGCTTTCTTT
TRBV6-2/TRBV6-3	TRBJ2-7	NA	few	CASSYWEAYEQYF	TGTGCCAGCAGTTACTGGGAAGCCTACGAGCAGTACTTC
TRBV5-4	TRBJ2-3	TRBD2	many	CASSPSGTSTDTQYF	TGTGCCAGCAGCCCTAGCGGAACTAGCACAGATACGCAGTATTTT
TRBV12-3/TRBV12-4	TRBJ2-7	TRBD2	many	CASSLSGRPTYEQYF	TGTGCCAGCAGCCTTAGCGGGAGGCCAACCTACGAGCAGTACTTC